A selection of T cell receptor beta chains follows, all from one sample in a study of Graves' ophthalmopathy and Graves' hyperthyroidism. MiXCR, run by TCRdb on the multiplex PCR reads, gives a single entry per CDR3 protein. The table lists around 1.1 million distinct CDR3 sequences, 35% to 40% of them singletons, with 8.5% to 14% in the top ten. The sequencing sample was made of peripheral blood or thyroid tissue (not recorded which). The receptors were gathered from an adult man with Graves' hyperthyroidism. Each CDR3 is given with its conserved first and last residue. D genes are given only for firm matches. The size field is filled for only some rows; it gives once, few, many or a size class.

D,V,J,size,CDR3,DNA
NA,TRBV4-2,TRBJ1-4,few,CASSQEAVTNEKLFF,TGTGCCAGCAGCCAAGAGGCAGTCACTAATGAAAAACTGTTTTTT
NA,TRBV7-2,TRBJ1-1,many,CASSRDKGRTTNTEAFF,TGTGCCAGCAGCCGGGACAAGGGCCGGACAACGAACACTGAAGCTTTCTTT
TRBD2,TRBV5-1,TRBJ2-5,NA,CARFRGSLLAGPQETQYF,TGCGCCAGATTCAGGGGATCCCTACTAGCGGGGCCACAAGAGACCCAGTACTTC
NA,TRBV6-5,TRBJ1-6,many,CASSRERAHSPLHF,TGTGCCAGCAGTCGCGAAAGGGCTCATTCACCCCTCCACTTT
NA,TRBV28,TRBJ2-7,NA,CASRQTYGLSYEQYF,TGTGCCAGCAGACAGACTTACGGGCTCTCCTACGAGCAGTACTTC
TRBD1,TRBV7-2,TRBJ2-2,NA,CASSTRQGVGTGELFF,TGTGCCAGCAGCACCCGACAGGGGGTCGGCACCGGGGAGCTGTTTTTT
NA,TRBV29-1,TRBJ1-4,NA,CSVPGVNEKLFF,TGCAGCGTTCCGGGGGTTAATGAAAAACTGTTTTTT
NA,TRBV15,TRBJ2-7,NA,CATSPADSAKSGTYEQYF,TGTGCCACCAGCCCGGCGGACAGCGCTAAATCCGGGACCTACGAGCAGTACTTC
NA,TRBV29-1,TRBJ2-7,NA,CSSSGGIYEQYF,TGCAGCAGTAGCGGCGGCATCTACGAGCAGTACTTC
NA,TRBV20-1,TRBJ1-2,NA,CSARVEGRPSGYTF,TGCAGTGCTAGAGTGGAGGGGCGGCCCTCTGGCTACACCTTC
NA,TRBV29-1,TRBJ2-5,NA,CSVSQGDTEAWETQYF,TGCAGCGTTTCCCAGGGAGATACTGAAGCTTGGGAGACCCAGTACTTC